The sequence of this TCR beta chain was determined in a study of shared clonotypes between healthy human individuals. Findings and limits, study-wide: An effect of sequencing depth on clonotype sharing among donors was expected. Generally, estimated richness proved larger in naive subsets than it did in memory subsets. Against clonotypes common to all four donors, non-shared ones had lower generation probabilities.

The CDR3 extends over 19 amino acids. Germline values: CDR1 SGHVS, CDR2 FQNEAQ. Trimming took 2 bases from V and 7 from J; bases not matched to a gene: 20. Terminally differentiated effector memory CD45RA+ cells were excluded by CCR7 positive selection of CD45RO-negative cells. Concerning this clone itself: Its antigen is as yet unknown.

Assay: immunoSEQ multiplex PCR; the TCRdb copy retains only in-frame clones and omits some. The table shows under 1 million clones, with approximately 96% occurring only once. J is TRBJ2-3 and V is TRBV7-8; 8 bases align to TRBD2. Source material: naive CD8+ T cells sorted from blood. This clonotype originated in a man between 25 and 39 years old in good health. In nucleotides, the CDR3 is TGTGCCAGCAGCTTAAGGTCGCCTTTGGTAGCGGGGAGAGGTCATACGCAGTATTTT. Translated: CASSLRSPLVAGRGHTQYF.